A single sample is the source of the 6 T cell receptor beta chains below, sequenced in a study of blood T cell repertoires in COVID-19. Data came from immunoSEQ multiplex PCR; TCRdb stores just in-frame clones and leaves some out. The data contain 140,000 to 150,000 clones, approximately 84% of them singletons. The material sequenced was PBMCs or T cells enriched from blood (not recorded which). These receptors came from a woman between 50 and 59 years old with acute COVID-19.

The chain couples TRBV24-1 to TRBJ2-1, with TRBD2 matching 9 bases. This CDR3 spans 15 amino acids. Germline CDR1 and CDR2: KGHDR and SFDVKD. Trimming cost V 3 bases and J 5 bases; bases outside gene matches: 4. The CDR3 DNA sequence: TGTGCCACCAGTGATCCTAGCGGGATTAACAATGAGCAGTTCTTC. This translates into CATSDPSGINNEQFF.

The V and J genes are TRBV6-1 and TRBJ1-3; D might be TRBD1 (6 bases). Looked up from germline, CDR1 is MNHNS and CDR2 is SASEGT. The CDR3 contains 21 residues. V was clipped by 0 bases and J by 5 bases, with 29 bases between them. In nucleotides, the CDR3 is TGTGCCAGCAGTGAAGCGCCAACAGGGACCGGGACACCCACCAGGAGAAACACCATATATTTT. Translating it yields CASSEAPTGTGTPTRRNTIYF.

The CDR3 loop reads CASSYSQWTGEETQYF. CDR3 nucleotide sequence: TGTGCCAGCAGTTACTCACAGTGGACAGGAGAAGAGACCCAGTACTTC. The chain is built from TRBV6-5 and TRBJ2-5; 7 nucleotides agree with TRBD1. This CDR3 spans 16 amino acids. J gave up 3 bases and V 0 bases, and 7 bases lay outside the gene matches. The germline gives CDR1 MNHEY, CDR2 SVGAGI.

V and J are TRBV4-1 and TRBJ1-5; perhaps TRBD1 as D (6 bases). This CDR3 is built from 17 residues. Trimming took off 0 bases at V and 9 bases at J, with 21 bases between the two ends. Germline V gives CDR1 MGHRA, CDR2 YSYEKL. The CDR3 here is CASSQEIRGWRSPPQHF. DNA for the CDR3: TGCGCCAGCAGCCAAGAGATCAGGGGTTGGAGATCACCGCCCCAGCATTTT.

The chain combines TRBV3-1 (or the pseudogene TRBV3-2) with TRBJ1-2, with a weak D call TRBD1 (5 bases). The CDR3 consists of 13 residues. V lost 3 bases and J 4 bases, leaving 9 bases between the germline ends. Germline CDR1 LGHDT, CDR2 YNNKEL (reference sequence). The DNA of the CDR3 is TGTGCCAGCAGCCAGGGGCAGTTCTATGGCTACACCTTC. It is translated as CASSQGQFYGYTF.

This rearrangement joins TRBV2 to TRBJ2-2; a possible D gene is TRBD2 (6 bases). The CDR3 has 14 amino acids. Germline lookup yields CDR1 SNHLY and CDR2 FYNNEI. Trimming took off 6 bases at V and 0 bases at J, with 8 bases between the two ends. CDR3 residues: CASRPGANTGELFF. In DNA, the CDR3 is TGTGCCAGCAGACCGGGAGCGAACACCGGGGAGCTGTTTTTT. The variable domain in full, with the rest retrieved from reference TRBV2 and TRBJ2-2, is EPEVTQTPSHQVTQMGQEVILRCVPISNHLYFYWYRQILGQKVEFLVSFYNNEISEKSEIFDDQFSVERPDGSNFTLKIRSTKLEDSAMYFCASRPGANTGELFFGEGSRLTVL.